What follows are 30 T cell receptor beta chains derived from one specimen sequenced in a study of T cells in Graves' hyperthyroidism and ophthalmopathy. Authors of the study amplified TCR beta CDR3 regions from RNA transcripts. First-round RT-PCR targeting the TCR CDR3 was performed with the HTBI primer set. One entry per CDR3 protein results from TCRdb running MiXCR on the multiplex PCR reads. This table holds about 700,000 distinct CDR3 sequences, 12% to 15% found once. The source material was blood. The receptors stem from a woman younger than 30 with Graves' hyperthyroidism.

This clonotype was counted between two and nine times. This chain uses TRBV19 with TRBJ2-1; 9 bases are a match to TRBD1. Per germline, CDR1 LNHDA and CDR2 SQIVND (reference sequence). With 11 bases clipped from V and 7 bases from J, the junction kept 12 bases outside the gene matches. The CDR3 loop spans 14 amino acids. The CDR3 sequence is CAASRGQGLNEQFF. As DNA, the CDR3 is TGTGCCGCCAGTAGGGGACAGGGATTAAATGAGCAGTTCTTC.

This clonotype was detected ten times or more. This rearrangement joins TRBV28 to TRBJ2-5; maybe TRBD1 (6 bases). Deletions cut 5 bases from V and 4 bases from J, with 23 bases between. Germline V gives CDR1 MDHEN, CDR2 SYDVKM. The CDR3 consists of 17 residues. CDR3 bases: TGTGCCAGCAGTGGCAGGGGTCGGGGACGGTCGGGAGAGACCCAGTACTTC. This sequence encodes CASSGRGRGRSGETQYF.

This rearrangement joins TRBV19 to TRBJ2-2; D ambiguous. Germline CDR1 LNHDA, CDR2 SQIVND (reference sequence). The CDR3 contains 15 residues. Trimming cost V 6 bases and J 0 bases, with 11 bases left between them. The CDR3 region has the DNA TGTGCCAGTAGGGGATCTGGACCGAACACCGGGGAGCTGTTTTTT. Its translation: CASRGSGPNTGELFF.

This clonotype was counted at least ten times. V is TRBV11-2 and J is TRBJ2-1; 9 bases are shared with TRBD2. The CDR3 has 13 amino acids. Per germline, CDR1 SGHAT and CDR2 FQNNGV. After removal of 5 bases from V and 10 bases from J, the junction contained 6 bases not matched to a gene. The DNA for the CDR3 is TGTGCCAGCAGCCCCGTAACTAGCGGGGAGCAGTTCTTC. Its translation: CASSPVTSGEQFF.

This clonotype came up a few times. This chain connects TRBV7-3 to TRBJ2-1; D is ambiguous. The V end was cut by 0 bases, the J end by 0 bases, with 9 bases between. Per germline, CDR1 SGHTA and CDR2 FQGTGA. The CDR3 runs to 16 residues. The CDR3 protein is CASSLTFDNSYNEQFF. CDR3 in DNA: TGTGCCAGCAGCTTAACGTTCGATAACTCCTACAATGAGCAGTTCTTC.

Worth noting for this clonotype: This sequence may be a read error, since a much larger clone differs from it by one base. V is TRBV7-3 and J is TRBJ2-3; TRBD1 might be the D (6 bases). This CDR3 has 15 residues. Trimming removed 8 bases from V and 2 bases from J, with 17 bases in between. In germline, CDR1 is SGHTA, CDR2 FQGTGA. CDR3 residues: CASQGPSGNTDTQYF. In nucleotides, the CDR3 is TGTGCCAGCCAGGGGCCTTCAGGGAACACAGATACGCAGTATTTT.

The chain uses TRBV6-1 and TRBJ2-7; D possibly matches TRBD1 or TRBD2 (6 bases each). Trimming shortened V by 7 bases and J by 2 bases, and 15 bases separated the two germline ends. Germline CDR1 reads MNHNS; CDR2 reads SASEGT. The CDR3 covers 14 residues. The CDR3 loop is CASMRGEYPYEQYF. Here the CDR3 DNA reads TGTGCCAGCATGAGGGGGGAATATCCCTACGAGCAGTACTTC.

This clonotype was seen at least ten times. The CDR3 here is CASSHSGRAGDTQYF. The DNA of the CDR3 is TGTGCCAGCAGCCATAGCGGGAGGGCCGGGGATACGCAGTATTTT. The rearrangement uses TRBV7-9 and TRBJ2-3; 11 bases are shared with TRBD2. With V trimmed by 5 bases and J by 6 bases, 7 bases remained unmatched. Germline V gene lookup returns CDR1 SEHNR and CDR2 FQNEAQ (reference sequence). This CDR3 has 15 residues.

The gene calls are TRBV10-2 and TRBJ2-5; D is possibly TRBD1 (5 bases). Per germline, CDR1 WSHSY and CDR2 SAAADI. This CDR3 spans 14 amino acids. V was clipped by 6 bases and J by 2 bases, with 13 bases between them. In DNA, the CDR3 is TGCGCCAGCAGGACGACAGTCACACAAGAGACCCAGTACTTC. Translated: CASRTTVTQETQYF.

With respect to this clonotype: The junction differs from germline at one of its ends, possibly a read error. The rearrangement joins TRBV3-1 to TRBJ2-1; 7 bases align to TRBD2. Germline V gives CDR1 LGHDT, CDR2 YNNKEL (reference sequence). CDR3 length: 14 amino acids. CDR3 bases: TGTACCAGCAGCCAGCGGGGCCTTAACAATGAGCAGTTCTTC. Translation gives CTSSQRGLNNEQFF.

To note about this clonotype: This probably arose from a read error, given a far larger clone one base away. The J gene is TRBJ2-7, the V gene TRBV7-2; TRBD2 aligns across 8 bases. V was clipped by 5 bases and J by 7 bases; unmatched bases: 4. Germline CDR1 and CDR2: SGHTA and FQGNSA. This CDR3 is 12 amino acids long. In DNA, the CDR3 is TGTGCCAGCAGCCAGCGGGGGAATGAGCAGTACTTC. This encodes CASSQRGNEQYF.

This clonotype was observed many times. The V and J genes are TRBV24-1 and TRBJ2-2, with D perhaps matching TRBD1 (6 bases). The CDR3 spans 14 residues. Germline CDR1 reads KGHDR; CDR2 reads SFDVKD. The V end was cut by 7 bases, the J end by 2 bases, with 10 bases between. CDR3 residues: CATSPRGNTGELFF. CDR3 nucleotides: TGTGCCACCAGCCCCAGGGGAAACACCGGGGAGCTGTTTTTT.

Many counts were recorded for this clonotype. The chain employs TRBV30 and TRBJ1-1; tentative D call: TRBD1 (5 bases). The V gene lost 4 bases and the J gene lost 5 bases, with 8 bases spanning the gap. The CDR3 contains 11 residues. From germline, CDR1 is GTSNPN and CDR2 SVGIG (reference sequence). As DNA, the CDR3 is TGTGCCTGGACAGGGAGGACTGAAGCTTTCTTT. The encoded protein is CAWTGRTEAFF.

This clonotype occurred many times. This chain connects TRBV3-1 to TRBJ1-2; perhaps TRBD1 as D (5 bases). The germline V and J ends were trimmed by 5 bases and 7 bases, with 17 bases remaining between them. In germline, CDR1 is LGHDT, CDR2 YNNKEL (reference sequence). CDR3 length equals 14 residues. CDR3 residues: CASSAGDDVGGYTF. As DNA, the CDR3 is TGTGCCAGCAGCGCCGGGGACGACGTTGGTGGCTACACCTTC.

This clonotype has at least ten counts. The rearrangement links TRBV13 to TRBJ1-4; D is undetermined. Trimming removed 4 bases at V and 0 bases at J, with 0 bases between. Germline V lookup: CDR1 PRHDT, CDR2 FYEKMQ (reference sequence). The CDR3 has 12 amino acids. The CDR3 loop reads CASSSTNEKLFF. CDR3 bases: TGTGCCAGCAGCTCAACTAATGAAAAACTGTTTTTT.

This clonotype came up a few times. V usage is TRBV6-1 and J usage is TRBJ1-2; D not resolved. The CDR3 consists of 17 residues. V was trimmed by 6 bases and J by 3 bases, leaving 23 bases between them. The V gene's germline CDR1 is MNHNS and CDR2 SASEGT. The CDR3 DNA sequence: TGTGCCAGCAGCCCCAGGTCCGGACTCTCCATTCACTATGGCTACACCTTC. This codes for CASSPRSGLSIHYGYTF.

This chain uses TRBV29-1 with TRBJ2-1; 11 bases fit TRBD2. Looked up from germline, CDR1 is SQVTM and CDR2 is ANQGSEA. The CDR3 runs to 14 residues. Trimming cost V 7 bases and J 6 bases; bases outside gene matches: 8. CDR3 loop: CSGKTSGIFNEQFF. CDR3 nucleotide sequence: TGCAGCGGTAAGACTAGCGGGATATTCAATGAGCAGTTCTTC.

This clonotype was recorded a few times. The chain's CDR3 is CAWRGLAGSYEQYF. Written as DNA, the CDR3 is TGTGCCTGGCGGGGACTAGCGGGATCCTACGAGCAGTACTTC. The chain uses TRBV30 and TRBJ2-7; TRBD2 matches at 13 bases. The germline V gene encodes CDR1 GTSNPN and CDR2 SVGIG (reference sequence). Trimming at V came to 5 bases and at J to 1 base, leaving 2 bases not matched to a gene. This CDR3 has 14 amino acids.

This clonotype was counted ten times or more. As DNA, the CDR3 is TGTGCCAGCAGCTATTTTAGCGGGAGGGCCGGTACCGGGGAGCTGTTTTTT. Protein product: CASSYFSGRAGTGELFF. The V gene is TRBV7-8, the J gene TRBJ2-2; 11 bases are shared with TRBD2. CDR1 is SGHVS, CDR2 FQNEAQ, per germline. The length of the CDR3 is 17 residues. V gave up 4 bases and J gave up 5 bases; unmatched junction bases: 9.

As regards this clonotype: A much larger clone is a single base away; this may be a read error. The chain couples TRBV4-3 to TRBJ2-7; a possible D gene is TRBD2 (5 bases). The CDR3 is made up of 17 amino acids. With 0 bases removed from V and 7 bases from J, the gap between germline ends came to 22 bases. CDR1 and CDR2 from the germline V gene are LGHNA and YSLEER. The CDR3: CASSQETDLRVPDEQYF. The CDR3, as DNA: TGCGCCAGCAGCCAAGAGACCGACCTGAGGGTCCCGGATGAGCAGTACTTC.

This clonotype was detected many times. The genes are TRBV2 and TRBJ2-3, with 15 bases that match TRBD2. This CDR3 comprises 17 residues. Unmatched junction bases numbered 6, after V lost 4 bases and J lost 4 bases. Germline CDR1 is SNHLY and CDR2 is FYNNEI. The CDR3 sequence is CASSAPRTSGRADTQYF. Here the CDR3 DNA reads TGTGCCAGCAGTGCACCCCGGACTAGCGGGAGGGCAGATACGCAGTATTTT.

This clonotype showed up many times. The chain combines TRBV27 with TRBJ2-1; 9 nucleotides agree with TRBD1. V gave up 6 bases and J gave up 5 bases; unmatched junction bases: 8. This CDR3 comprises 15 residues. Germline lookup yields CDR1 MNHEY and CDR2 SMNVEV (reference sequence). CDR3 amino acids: CASSSWGQGNNEQFF. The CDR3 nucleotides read TGTGCCAGCAGCAGCTGGGGACAGGGAAACAATGAGCAGTTCTTC.

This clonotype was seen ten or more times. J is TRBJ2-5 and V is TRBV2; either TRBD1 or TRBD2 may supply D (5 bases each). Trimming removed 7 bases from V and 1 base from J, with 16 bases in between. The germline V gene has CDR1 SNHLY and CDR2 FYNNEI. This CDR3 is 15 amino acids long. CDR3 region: CASIRFGDGQETQYF. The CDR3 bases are TGTGCCAGCATTAGATTCGGGGACGGCCAAGAGACCCAGTACTTC.

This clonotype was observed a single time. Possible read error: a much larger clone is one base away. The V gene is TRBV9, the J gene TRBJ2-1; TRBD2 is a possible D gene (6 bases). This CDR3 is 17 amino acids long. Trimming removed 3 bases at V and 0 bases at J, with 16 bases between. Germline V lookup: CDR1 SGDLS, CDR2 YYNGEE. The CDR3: CASSGTNGPSSYNEQFF. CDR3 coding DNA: TGTGCCAGCAGCGGGACTAACGGGCCAAGCTCCTACAATGAGCAGTTCTTC.

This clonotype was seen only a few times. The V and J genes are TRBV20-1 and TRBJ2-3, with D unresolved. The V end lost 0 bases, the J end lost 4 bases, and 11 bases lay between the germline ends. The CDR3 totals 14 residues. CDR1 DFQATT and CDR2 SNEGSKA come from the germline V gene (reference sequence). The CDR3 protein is CSARENPAADTQYF. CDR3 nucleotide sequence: TGCAGTGCTAGAGAAAACCCTGCAGCAGATACGCAGTATTTT.

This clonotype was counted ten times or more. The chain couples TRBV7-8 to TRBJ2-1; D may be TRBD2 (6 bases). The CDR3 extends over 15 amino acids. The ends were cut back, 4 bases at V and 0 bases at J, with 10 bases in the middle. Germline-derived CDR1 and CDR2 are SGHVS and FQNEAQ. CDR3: CASSYSGNSYNEQFF. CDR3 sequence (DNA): TGTGCCAGCAGCTATAGCGGTAACTCCTACAATGAGCAGTTCTTC.

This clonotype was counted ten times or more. The CDR3 DNA sequence: TGTGCCAGCAGTTTATCGCCTAGCGGGGCACAAGAGACCCAGTACTTC. Translating it yields CASSLSPSGAQETQYF. The J gene is TRBJ2-5, the V gene TRBV27; 9 bases are shared with TRBD2. Trimming cost V 0 bases and J 2 bases; bases outside gene matches: 4. Germline CDR1 and CDR2: MNHEY and SMNVEV (reference sequence). CDR3 length: 16 amino acids.

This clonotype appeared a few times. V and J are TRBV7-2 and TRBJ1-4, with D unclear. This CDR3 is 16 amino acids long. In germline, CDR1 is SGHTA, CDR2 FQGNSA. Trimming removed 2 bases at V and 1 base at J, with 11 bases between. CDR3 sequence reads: CASSLMGLGTNEKLFF. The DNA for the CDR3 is TGTGCCAGCAGCTTAATGGGTCTGGGAACTAATGAAAAACTGTTTTTT.

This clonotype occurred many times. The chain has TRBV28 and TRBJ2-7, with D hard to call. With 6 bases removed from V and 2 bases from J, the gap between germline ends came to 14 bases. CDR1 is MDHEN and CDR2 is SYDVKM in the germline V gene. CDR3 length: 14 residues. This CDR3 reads CASRGYGRTYEQYF. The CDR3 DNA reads TGTGCCAGCAGGGGCTACGGACGGACCTACGAGCAGTACTTC. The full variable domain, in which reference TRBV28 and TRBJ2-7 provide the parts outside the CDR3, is DVKVTQSSRYLVKRTGEKVFLECVQDMDHENMFWYRQDPGLGLRLIYFSYDVKMKEKGDIPEGYSVSREKKERFSLILESASTNQTSMYLCASRGYGRTYEQYFGPGTRLTVT.

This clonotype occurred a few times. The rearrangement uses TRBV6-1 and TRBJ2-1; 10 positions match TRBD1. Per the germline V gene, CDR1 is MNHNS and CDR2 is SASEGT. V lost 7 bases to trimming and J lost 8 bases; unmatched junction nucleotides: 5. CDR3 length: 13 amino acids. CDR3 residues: CASMGQGIHEQFF. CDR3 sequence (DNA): TGTGCCAGCATGGGACAGGGGATCCATGAGCAGTTCTTC.